Each of the 23 T cell receptor beta chains below was sequenced from the same sample in a study of blood T cell repertoires in COVID-19. The data were produced by immunoSEQ multiplex PCR, yet TCRdb's version contains in-frame clones alone and is incomplete. The data contain about 230,000 clones, approximately 84% of them singletons. Sequenced: peripheral blood. The origin of the receptors is a woman at least 80 years old with acute or convalescent COVID-19.

This rearrangement joins TRBV6-5 to TRBJ2-7; 7 bases agree with TRBD1. CDR3 size: 14 residues. The V gene end was trimmed by 3 bases and the J gene end by 2 bases; junction bases not matched to a gene: 4. Per the germline V gene, CDR1 is MNHEY and CDR2 is SVGAGI. CDR3 coding DNA: TGTGCCAGCAGTTATGACGGGACAGCCTACGAGCAGTACTTC. It is translated as CASSYDGTAYEQYF.

The CDR3 here is CSVGETGGLSLQGAEAFF. The CDR3 nucleotides read TGCAGCGTTGGGGAGACAGGGGGTCTGAGTCTTCAAGGGGCTGAAGCTTTCTTT. V is TRBV29-1 and J is TRBJ1-1; the match to TRBD1 covers 9 bases. This CDR3 has 18 amino acids. Germline CDR1 is SQVTM and CDR2 is ANQGSEA. V dropped 4 bases and J dropped 6; count of bases not matched to a gene: 21.

The chain recombines TRBV7-2 with TRBJ2-7, with TRBD1 identical over 7 bases. Germline trimming cut 3 bases from V and 1 base from J; bases unmatched to any gene: 6. From germline, CDR1 is SGHTA and CDR2 FQGNSA. The CDR3 spans 15 residues. This chain's CDR3 is CASSFSGTASYEQYF. The CDR3 DNA follows: TGTGCCAGCAGCTTTTCCGGGACAGCGTCCTACGAGCAGTACTTC.

This chain joins TRBV5-1 and TRBJ2-3; D may be TRBD1 (6 bases). The CDR3 is 14 amino acids. Trimming took off 3 bases at V and 2 bases at J, with 10 bases between the two ends. CDR1 and CDR2 (germline): SGHRS, YFSETQ. The CDR3 here is CASSYRTATDTQYF. The CDR3 DNA is TGCGCCAGCAGCTACCGGACAGCCACAGATACGCAGTATTTT. Variable domain in full (rest from reference TRBV5-1 and TRBJ2-3): KAGVTQTPRYLIKTRGQQVTLSCSPISGHRSVSWYQQTPGQGLQFLFEYFSETQRNKGNFPGRFSGRQFSNSRSEMNVSTLELGDSALYLCASSYRTATDTQYFGPGTRLTVL.

This clone was recorded at least ten times. The CDR3 reads CASSSHRGTEAFF. CDR3 in DNA: TGTGCCAGCAGCTCCCATAGGGGCACTGAAGCTTTCTTT. The chain joins TRBV7-3 to TRBJ1-1, with D tentatively TRBD1 (5 bases). The CDR3 contains 13 residues. Germline CDR1 is SGHTA and CDR2 is FQGTGA. V was trimmed by 4 bases and J by 4 bases, leaving 10 bases between them.

This rearrangement joins TRBV7-9 to TRBJ2-5, with a weak D call TRBD2 (5 bases). Germline assignment: CDR1 SEHNR and CDR2 FQNEAQ (reference sequence). The V end lost 5 bases, the J end lost 5 bases, and 9 bases lay between the germline ends. There are 12 residues in the CDR3. CDR3 coding DNA: TGTGCCAGCAGCCCCCCGGGGGAGACCCAGTACTTC. It is translated as CASSPPGETQYF.

This chain joins TRBV27 and TRBJ2-7, with 9 bases matching TRBD1. The junction had 13 bases not matched to a gene; V was cut back by 5 bases and J by 5 bases. In germline, CDR1 is MNHEY, CDR2 SMNVEV (reference sequence). The CDR3 totals 16 residues. CDR3: CASSPGQGSFFDEQYF. CDR3 bases: TGTGCCAGCAGTCCTGGACAGGGGAGCTTTTTCGACGAGCAGTACTTC.

This chain joins TRBV19 and TRBJ2-1, with TRBD1 matching over 8 bases. Trimming removed 6 bases from V and 6 bases from J; junction bases left unmatched: 19. The CDR3 consists of 18 residues. Germline CDR1 LNHDA, CDR2 SQIVND (reference sequence). The CDR3 DNA follows: TGTGCCAGTAGCATACTTGGGACAGGCCATCCGACGGGCAATGAGCAGTTCTTC. Amino acid sequence: CASSILGTGHPTGNEQFF.

The rearrangement links TRBV15 to TRBJ1-2; 8 nucleotides line up with TRBD1. The germline V gene has CDR1 LNHNV and CDR2 YYDKDF (reference sequence). J lost 3 bases, V lost 0 bases, and 0 bases had no gene match. CDR3 length equals 14 residues. In nucleotides, the CDR3 is TGTGCCACCAGCAGAGAGGACAGGGACTATGGCTACACCTTC. Its translation: CATSREDRDYGYTF.

In its sample, this clone was seen once. The V gene is TRBV2, the J gene TRBJ2-1, with a tentative D call TRBD1 (6 bases). The germline gives CDR1 SNHLY, CDR2 FYNNEI. This CDR3 contains 15 residues. Trimming stripped 4 bases from V and 2 bases from J, with 12 bases between. CDR3 bases: TGTGCCAGCAGTGTGGCTGGGGGCCCCTACAATGAGCAGTTCTTC. It encodes CASSVAGGPYNEQFF.

The gene calls are TRBV25-1 and TRBJ1-2; no definite D call. The CDR3 covers 14 residues. V gave up 2 bases and J gave up 1 base, with 8 bases separating them. Germline CDR1 MGHDK, CDR2 SYGVNS. The CDR3: CASSEPPVNYGYTF. CDR3 in DNA: TGTGCCAGCAGTGAACCCCCAGTTAACTATGGCTACACCTTC.

This clone was found once. The chain's CDR3 is CASRDRGDQPQHF. Written as DNA, the CDR3 is TGTGCCAGTAGGGACAGGGGGGATCAGCCCCAGCATTTT. The chain joins TRBV19 to TRBJ1-5, with TRBD1 matching 10 bases. Trimming removed 6 bases from V and 5 bases from J; junction bases left unmatched: 1. The CDR3 spans 13 residues. Germline CDR1 is LNHDA and CDR2 is SQIVND (reference sequence).

The chain links TRBV5-4 to TRBJ1-6; D gene uncertain. This CDR3 region has 15 residues. The V end lost 3 bases, the J end lost 8 bases, and 15 bases lay between the germline ends. In germline, CDR1 is SGHNT, CDR2 YYREEE (reference sequence). The CDR3: CASSSAPGGDSPLHF. For the CDR3, the DNA is TGTGCCAGCAGCTCAGCCCCCGGCGGGGATTCACCCCTCCACTTT. Filled out from reference TRBV5-4 and TRBJ1-6, the complete variable domain reads ETGVTQSPTHLIKTRGQQVTLRCSSQSGHNTVSWYQQALGQGPQFIFQYYREEENGRGNFPPRFSGLQFPNYSSELNVNALELDDSALYLCASSSAPGGDSPLHFGNGTRLTVT.

The chain couples TRBV19 to TRBJ1-1; D call uncertain. The V end lost 4 bases, the J end lost 1 base, and 7 bases lay between the germline ends. The length of the CDR3 is 13 residues. Germline V CDR1 and CDR2: LNHDA, SQIVND (reference sequence). The CDR3 DNA is TGTGCCAGTAGTACAACATGGAACACTGAAGCTTTCTTT. It yields the protein CASSTTWNTEAFF.

In the case of this clone: An end of the junction differs from the germline gene, which may be a read error. The chain employs TRBV7-8 and TRBJ1-1; 9 bases match TRBD1. Per germline, CDR1 SGHVS and CDR2 FQNEAQ. The CDR3 loop spans 14 amino acids. The DNA of the CDR3 is TGTGTCAGCAACCCCGGGACAGGGTACACTGAAGCTTTCTTT. This encodes CVSNPGTGYTEAFF.

The chain couples TRBV4-2 to TRBJ2-2, with 7 positions matching TRBD1. The germline V gene encodes CDR1 LGHNA and CDR2 YNFKEQ. The V segment lost 4 bases and the J segment 5 bases; nucleotides outside the gene matches: 4. The CDR3 length is 14 residues. DNA of the CDR3: TGTGCCAGCAGCCGGGGGACAGCTACCGGGGAGCTGTTTTTT. It specifies CASSRGTATGELFF.

The J gene is TRBJ1-4, the V gene TRBV6-6; D is possibly TRBD1 (6 bases). V was shortened by 3 bases and J by 8 bases, with 13 bases between the two germline ends. This CDR3 is 14 amino acids long. The germline gives CDR1 MNHNY, CDR2 SVGAGI (reference sequence). The CDR3 is CASSYNRDREKLFF. The CDR3 DNA reads TGTGCCAGCAGTTATAACAGGGATCGGGAAAAACTGTTTTTT.

This chain connects TRBV18 to TRBJ1-1, with 11 bases aligning to TRBD1. Germline assignment: CDR1 KGHSH and CDR2 LQKENI. CDR3 length: 15 residues. Trimming at V came to 4 bases and at J to 11 bases, leaving 12 bases not matched to a gene. The CDR3 loop is CASSLVPGQGGIAFF. For the CDR3, the DNA is TGTGCCAGCTCACTTGTCCCGGGACAGGGGGGGATTGCTTTCTTT.

The rearrangement uses TRBV9 and TRBJ1-3; 8 bases agree with TRBD1. Germline V gives CDR1 SGDLS, CDR2 YYNGEE. V lost 4 bases and J lost 0; bases outside the gene matches: 6. This CDR3 contains 16 residues. CDR3 in amino acids: CASSPRTGYSGNTIYF. The CDR3 nucleotides read TGTGCCAGCAGCCCTCGGACAGGGTACTCTGGAAACACCATATATTTT.

V and J are TRBV5-1 and TRBJ2-1; 8 nucleotides line up with TRBD1. This CDR3 spans 16 amino acids. Unmatched junction bases numbered 9, after V lost 2 bases and J lost 5 bases. Looked up from germline, CDR1 is SGHRS and CDR2 is YFSETQ. The CDR3 DNA reads as TGCGCCAGCAGCTTCCCCTCAGGGGGCGCGGACAATGAGCAGTTCTTC. Its protein is CASSFPSGGADNEQFF.

This chain connects TRBV7-9 to TRBJ1-5; the D gene is possibly TRBD1 (6 bases). Germline loops: CDR1 SEHNR, CDR2 FQNEAQ (reference sequence). Trimming stripped 5 bases from V and 3 bases from J, with 8 bases between. CDR3 length: 13 amino acids. CDR3 nucleotide sequence: TGTGCCAGCAGCCCAGGGGACAATCAGCCCCAGCATTTT. Its protein product is CASSPGDNQPQHF.

This chain uses TRBV5-4 with TRBJ2-7, with a possible D match to TRBD2 (5 bases). Per germline, CDR1 SGHNT and CDR2 YYREEE (reference sequence). The CDR3 runs 12 residues. The V end was cut by 0 bases, the J end by 11 bases, with 12 bases between. The DNA of the CDR3 is TGTGCCAGCAGCTTGGGCGGGCAAACGGAGTACTTC. Residues: CASSLGGQTEYF.

The genes are TRBV29-1 and TRBJ2-5; no clear D. V was pared by 4 bases and J by 5 bases, with 11 bases between. This CDR3 is built from 12 residues. Germline assignment: CDR1 SQVTM and CDR2 ANQGSEA. The CDR3 coding sequence is TGCAGCGTTGCCGGGTACCTTGAGACCCAGTACTTC. Translated, it gives CSVAGYLETQYF. Complete variable domain (other parts from reference TRBV29-1 and TRBJ2-5): SAVISQKPSRDICQRGTSLTIQCQVDSQVTMMFWYRQQPGQSLTLIATANQGSEATYESGFVIDKFPISRPNLTFSTLTVSNMSPEDSSIYLCSVAGYLETQYFGPGTRLLVL.